The clone carrying this TCR beta chain was counted a few times. This CDR3 spans 14 amino acids. V trimming: 3 bases; J trimming: 2 bases; junction bases outside the gene matches: 2. Germline CDR1 and CDR2: SGHRS and YFSETQ. Unique molecular identifiers were built into the TCRbeta library. MiXCR, applied by TCRdb to the PCR reads, yields one record per CDR3 protein. The sample has 350,000 to 500,000 distinct CDR3 sequences; roughly 43% are singletons. The data belong to a study of T-cell reconstitution after alpha-beta-depleted transplantation in children. The V and J genes are TRBV5-1 and TRBJ1-1, with TRBD1 matching over 9 bases. The material was PBMCs, obtained before TCRalphabeta/CD19-depleted stem cell transplant. The sequence derives from a girl aged 2-10 years with aplastic anemia, due to receive a stem cell transplant. The chain's CDR3 is CASSWTGDNTEAFF. CDR3 coding DNA: TGCGCCAGCAGCTGGACAGGGGACAACACTGAAGCTTTCTTT.